What follows describes a single T cell receptor (beta chain). Its antigen specificity is not known. Per-base qualities were not stored, and no clone one base away is much larger. On a MiSeq, deep resolution sequencing aimed for a depth between 1 in 1 million and 1 in 200,000 T cells, with each clonotype covered approximately 10x on average. The immunoSEQ hsTCRB Kit was used to generate the TCR beta libraries. Per the source publication's procedure: ImmunoSEQ Data Assistant and ImmunoSEQ Analyzer were used for data analysis, and V, D and J genes were assigned according to IMGT definitions. Clonality, which ranges from 0 to 1, was calculated as one minus the normalized Shannon entropy of productive rearrangement frequencies. Public clonotype analysis was restricted to overrepresented clonotypes comprising at least 0.05% of each patient's repertoire. About a dozen age-matched healthy donor repertoires from immuneACCESS were used as controls for clonality. TCRdb stores this immuneACCESS table with in-frame sequences only. Part of the clones is absent; in the studies checked, under half of the shortfall reflects unresolved V genes, and no reason is known for the rest. That table gives V, J and clone size, and the DNA gave D and trimming. The sample has nearly 15,000 clones on record, 55% to 65% of them singletons. The ten largest clones add up to about an eighth of the sample.

Cut back by 1 base and 6 bases, the V and J ends lie 11 bases apart. The germline V gene yields SGHRS for CDR1 and YFSETQ for CDR2. The CDR3 goes from the cysteine to the phenylalanine over 14 residues. Only the CDR3 DNA stays, 42 bases, in frame from base 1. For TCR beta library preparation, around 2.2 micrograms of genomic DNA was extracted from cryopreserved PBMCs. Longitudinal blood samples from CLL patients on ibrutinib monotherapy were analyzed using high-throughput TCR beta sequencing. Patients were enrolled in a phase 2 open-label single-center ibrutinib monotherapy trial. These data are taken from a study of cytotoxic CD8 clonotypes in ibrutinib-treated CLL listed by TCRdb under 2021. Background on the whole study: The cohort was composed of some ten relapsed/refractory and about 16 treatment-naive patients; IGHV unmutated status was identified in 17 to 18 patients. Cryopreserved peripheral blood mononuclear cells were collected at three points: before therapy, at response, and at either sustained remission or disease progression. On average, each sample yielded some 250,000 productive templates and 85,000 to 95,000 productive rearrangements. Partial responses were observed in approximately 24 patients and complete responses in 2; after a median follow-up of around 68 months, remission was maintained in 15 or so patients and progression was observed in about twelve. The response samples were drawn at a median of around eleven months into treatment, with a range of roughly 6 to 40 months. Of the 80 to 95 participants in the trial, approximately 25 had longitudinal samples available.

Summary of the overall study and its limitations: Public clonotypes were rare and either shrank or stayed stable during treatment, and the rise in clonality at ibrutinib response reflected expansion of private clonotypes. At ibrutinib response clonality went up, during sustained remission it held steady, and at progression it dropped back toward baseline. Sustained-remission and progressing patients did not have matched sampling times, and lymph node repertoires were not examined. Baseline clonality exceeded that of age-matched healthy donors and correlated strongly with circulating CD8+ T-cell counts.

The starting material was PBMCs, obtained before ibrutinib treatment. The chain is assembled from TRBV5-1 and TRBJ1-5; TRBD1 is a weak D gene call, 5 bases matching. This TCR came from a human donor with chronic lymphocytic leukemia. The bases read TGCGCCAGCAGCTTGTCCCCAGGGACTCAGCCCCAGCATTTT. This translates into CASSLSPGTQPQHF.